This TCR beta chain comes out of a study of blood T cell repertoires in COVID-19. Background on the study: Acute and convalescent COVID-19 samples came from the United States, Italy and Spain.

The data were produced by immunoSEQ multiplex PCR, yet TCRdb's version contains in-frame clones alone and is incomplete. This repertoire shows tens of thousands of clones, 89% found once; its top ten account for approximately 10%. The sequencing sample was made of peripheral blood. The TCR comes from an elderly man with acute or convalescent COVID-19.

The CDR3 loop reads CASSAEGQGVTEAFF. CDR3 coding DNA: TGTGCCAGCAGCGCTGAGGGACAGGGTGTCACTGAAGCTTTCTTT. The chain is built from TRBV7-2 and TRBJ1-1; TRBD1 agrees at 9 bases. V lost 5 bases, J lost 4 bases, and 8 bases stayed unmatched. The CDR3 consists of 15 residues. Germline lookup yields CDR1 SGHTA and CDR2 FQGNSA.